This T cell receptor (beta chain) was retrieved from a study of OX40 agonist ivuxolimab in advanced cancers. Study information: Dosing consisted of intravenous ivuxolimab at 0.01 to 10 mg/kg every 2 weeks.

Libraries were prepared by immunoSEQ multiplex PCR; TCRdb keeps only in-frame clonotypes and omits some of them. The sample includes approximately 57,000 clones, around 80% seen only once; the top ten take approximately 3.1%. In germline, CDR1 is SGHRS, CDR2 YFSETQ. The CDR3 contains 13 residues. Trimming took off 0 bases at V and 4 bases at J, with 5 bases between the two ends. This chain joins TRBV5-1 and TRBJ2-1; D is unclear. The receptor was isolated from an adult with an advanced solid tumor such as melanoma, head and neck, liver or kidney cancer. The material sequenced was CD4+ or CD8+ T cells sorted from blood, taken in a trial of the OX40 agonist ivuxolimab. CDR3 DNA: TGCGCCAGCAGCTTGGACGTTTACAATGAGCAGTTCTTC. As protein: CASSLDVYNEQFF. Complete variable domain (other parts from reference TRBV5-1 and TRBJ2-1): KAGVTQTPRYLIKTRGQQVTLSCSPISGHRSVSWYQQTPGQGLQFLFEYFSETQRNKGNFPGRFSGRQFSNSRSEMNVSTLELGDSALYLCASSLDVYNEQFFGPGTRLTVL.